This T cell receptor (beta chain) was found in a study of beta chain features in type 1 diabetes. It was one heparinised blood draw, averaging around 120 mL, that each donor gave. Isolation of CD4+ naive, central memory, regulatory and stem cell-like memory cells was achieved by sorting via CD45RO/CCR7/CD25/CD127/CD95/CD27. Expressed TCRB transcripts were sequenced, since all the RNA that had been isolated was reverse transcribed. Repertoires were generated with immunoSEQ multiplex PCR, while TCRdb's copy carries only in-frame clones and drops some. The sample contains 350,000 to 450,000 clones, more than 12% of which appear only once. A note on this clone: Its antigen is currently unknown.

Findings of the study overall: For Type 1 diabetes patients, all four CD4+ subsets carried TCRB CDR3s that were moderately but significantly shorter. Naive, central memory and regulatory TCRB repertoires appeared more similar among patients than healthy donors.

Per germline, CDR1 LGHNA and CDR2 YNFKEQ. The CDR3 is 16 amino acids. V lost 1 base to trimming and J lost 0 bases, with 9 bases between them. The sequence was obtained from a woman between 18 and 30 years old in good health. Sequenced material: naive CD4+ T cells from blood. The chain recombines TRBV4-2 with TRBJ2-2, with TRBD1 as a possible D gene (6 bases). CDR3 sequence: CASSQAGQTNTGELFF. The CDR3 DNA follows: TGTGCCAGCAGCCAAGCGGGACAAACGAACACCGGGGAGCTGTTTTTT.